This TCR beta chain originates from a study of blood T cell repertoires in COVID-19. TCRdb's copy holds only in-frame clones and misses some; the assay was immunoSEQ multiplex PCR. The table includes 95,000 to 150,000 clones, 84% detected once. In terms of age and location, participants ranged from roughly 18 to 100 years and lived in about two dozen US areas. The V gene's germline CDR1 is MNHEY and CDR2 SVGAGI. V lost 6 bases, J lost 2 bases, and 13 bases lay in between. The CDR3 runs to 14 residues. This receptor was identified in a woman aged 25 to 45 who had recovered from COVID-19. The rearrangement links TRBV6-5 to TRBJ1-2; D is perhaps TRBD1 (6 bases). Sample: PBMCs or T cells enriched from blood (not recorded which). The CDR3: CASSPTGTNYGYTF. CDR3 DNA sequence: TGTGCCAGCAGCCCCACAGGGACCAACTATGGCTACACCTTC.